What follows describes a single TCR beta chain. This sample was taken from a study of blood T cell repertoires in COVID-19. Across the whole study: Samples of COVID-19 (acute and convalescent) were obtained from the United States, Italy and Spain. T cells, B-cell-depleted T cells, or PBMCs supplied cDNA or gDNA.

Original methodology: How many nucleated cells were present was estimated from reference gene primer amplification. Sequencing used immunoSEQ multiplex PCR; TCRdb keeps in-frame clones, though not all of them. That table gives V, J and clone size, and the DNA gave D and trimming. Of about 380,000 clones in the sample, almost 90% were seen once. This TCR derives from a man younger than 30 with active or convalescent COVID-19. Sequencing used peripheral blood.

The CDR3: CASRTTQGWVFF. As DNA, the CDR3 is TGCGCCAGCAGAACCACCCAGGGGTGGGTGTTTTTT. The chain joins TRBV5-1 to TRBJ2-2; D may be TRBD1 (6 bases). Trimming shortened V by 5 bases and J by 15 bases, and 17 bases separated the two germline ends. Germline assignment: CDR1 SGHRS and CDR2 YFSETQ. This CDR3 contains 12 residues.